This T cell receptor (beta chain) was sequenced during a study of blood T cell repertoires in COVID-19 (dated by TCRdb to 2020 to 2021). About the study as a whole: Samples from collaborators originated in the United States, Italy and Spain and spanned both the acute and convalescent phases of COVID-19. The repertoires were released in a freely available public database intended as a resource for research on the immune response to SARS-CoV-2. Subjects who had been exposed to COVID-19, were actively infected with it, or had recovered from it provided the deeply sampled blood TCRbeta repertoires that made up the dataset. The samples were drawn from two sources: the first 160 participants of the ongoing ImmuneRACE study, and 1,254 subjects contributed by 6 global collaborators. A de-identified subject ID, COVID-19 status, age in years and sex were almost always included in the sample metadata. The material from the prospective study consisted of cDNA or gDNA derived from T cells, B-cell-depleted T cells, or PBMCs. HLA class I and class II types, where available, came from metadata supplied by the sample provider rather than from assay-based typing. Results the study describes overall, beyond this receptor: Clinical and demographic metadata were provided uncurated, with the amount varying by source and participant.

Participants in the prospective study were aged roughly 18 to 95 years, lived in 20 to 30 United States geographic areas, and enrolled through a virtual design. Cohort assignment in the prospective study relied on participant-reported clinical history from a screening survey and a study questionnaire. Exposed participants had been in contact with someone with a PCR-confirmed or clinician-diagnosed COVID-19 case within 2 weeks of study entry. In the prospective study, whole blood, serum and a nasopharyngeal or oropharyngeal swab were collected from each participant by mobile phlebotomists. Additional blood draws and questionnaires over a 2-month period could optionally be provided by prospective study participants. Prospective study blood samples were shipped either frozen or at room temperature before DNA extraction. The CDR3 goes from the cysteine to the phenylalanine over 15 residues. CDR3 DNA only is kept here, 45 bases in frame from base 1. Relative to germline, V is 2 bases shorter and J is 3 bases shorter, with 13 bases between their ends. From a lookup of the germline V gene, CDR1 and CDR2 are MNHEY and SVGAGI.

The immunoSEQ Assay, a bias-controlled multiplex PCR, was used to amplify TCRbeta CDR3 regions from genomic DNA. The paper's processing steps were these. Within the assay, amplification of reference gene primers was used to estimate how many nucleated cells each sample contained. Sequence reads were collapsed and filtered to measure the absolute abundance of every unique TCRbeta CDR3 rearrangement. For each sample, productive Simpson clonality was calculated by taking the square root of Simpson's diversity index across productive rearrangements. Held by TCRdb, this immuneACCESS table contains in-frame sequences only and omits some clones. Under half of the omission traces to an unresolved V gene where checked; the cause of the rest is unknown. That table gives V, J and clone size, and the DNA gave D and trimming. The sample contains under 400,000 clones, 88% of them found a single time. The top ten clones comprise over 1% of the sample.

In regard to this clone: It has no known antigen specificity. The input lacks base qualities; no much larger clone sits a single base away.

The source material was PBMCs or T cells enriched from blood (not recorded which). The rearranged segments are TRBV6-5 and TRBJ2-5; TRBD1 is a weak D gene call, 5 bases matching. This clonotype was obtained from a woman in her 30s who had been exposed to COVID-19. The CDR3 protein is CASSYQRQIEETQYF. The DNA sequence is TGTGCCAGCAGTTACCAGAGACAGATCGAAGAGACCCAGTACTTC.